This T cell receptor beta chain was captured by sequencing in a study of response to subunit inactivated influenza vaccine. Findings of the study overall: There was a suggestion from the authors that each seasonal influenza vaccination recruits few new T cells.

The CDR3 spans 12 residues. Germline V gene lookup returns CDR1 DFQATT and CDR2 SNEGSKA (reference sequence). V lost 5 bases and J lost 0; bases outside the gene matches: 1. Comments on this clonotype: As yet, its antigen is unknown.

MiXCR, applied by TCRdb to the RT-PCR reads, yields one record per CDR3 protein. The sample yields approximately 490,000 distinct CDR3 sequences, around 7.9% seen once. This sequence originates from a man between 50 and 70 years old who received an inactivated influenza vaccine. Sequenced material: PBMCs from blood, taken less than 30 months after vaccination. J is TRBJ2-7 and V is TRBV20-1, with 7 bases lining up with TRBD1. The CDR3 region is CSAWDSSYEQYF. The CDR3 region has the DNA TGCAGTGCTTGGGACAGCTCCTACGAGCAGTACTTC.